This T cell receptor beta chain was profiled in a study of cytomegalovirus exposure and HLA in healthy donors. PCR used 60 Vbeta primers and 13 Jbeta primers. The assay was immunoSEQ multiplex PCR, and TCRdb's table has in-frame clones only and misses some. The sample contains about 150,000 clones, about 80% of which appear only once. This clone was counted between two and nine times. Its target is unknown. Regarding the study as a whole: For most subjects, TCR beta sequences were reported to predict HLA-A and HLA-B alleles with accuracy. Earlier analysis yielded a pattern in which most TCR beta V segments were productive about 87% or about 30% of the time.

The germline V and J ends were trimmed by 4 bases and 9 bases, with 25 bases remaining between them. CDR3 length: 17 residues. Germline assignment: CDR1 SGHVS and CDR2 FQNEAQ. This TCR derives from a man aged 25-45 years in good health and CMV-seropositive. Material: PBMCs. This sequence joins TRBV7-8 and TRBJ2-1, with a tentative D call TRBD1 (6 bases). CDR3 sequence reads: CASSSATGTIGTSEQFF. CDR3 coding DNA: TGTGCCAGCAGCTCTGCTACCGGGACAATCGGGACCAGTGAGCAGTTCTTC.